This is a list of T cell receptor beta chains from one sample in a study of blood T cell repertoires in COVID-19. Produced via immunoSEQ multiplex PCR; TCRdb's table is partial and in-frame only. The repertoire holds approximately 40,000 clones, with approximately 91% as singletons. The source material was peripheral blood. These receptors originate from a human donor in a cohort sampled during active COVID-19. CDR3s include the opening cysteine and the closing phenylalanine or tryptophan. The D gene is left open where the match is weak. Rows may omit the clone size; those that give it use once, few, many or a size class.

j_call: TRBJ1-1
d_call: TRBD1
v_call: TRBV5-6
clone_size: -
cdr3_length: 16
cdr3_nt: TGTGCCAGCAGCTATGACAGGGGGCAAGCGAACACTGAAGCTTTCTTT
cdr3_aa: CASSYDRGQANTEAFF

j_call: TRBJ1-3
d_call: TRBD1
v_call: TRBV3-1/TRBV3-2
clone_size: -
cdr3_length: 15
cdr3_nt: TGTGCCAGCAGCCCCCTTGGGACAGGTGGAAACACCATATATTTT
cdr3_aa: CASSPLGTGGNTIYF

j_call: TRBJ2-2
d_call: TRBD2
v_call: TRBV15
clone_size: -
cdr3_length: 20
cdr3_nt: TGTGCCACCAGCAGGGAACCTCCCGGACTAGCGGGGGGGAACACCGGGGAGCTGTTTTTT
cdr3_aa: CATSREPPGLAGGNTGELFF

j_call: TRBJ2-2
d_call: -
v_call: TRBV2
clone_size: few
cdr3_length: 18
cdr3_nt: TGTGCCAGCAGTGAGCCGGCCGTGGGGGCAGGAAGCACCGGGGAGCTGTTTTTT
cdr3_aa: CASSEPAVGAGSTGELFF

j_call: TRBJ1-3
d_call: TRBD1
v_call: TRBV7-9
clone_size: -
cdr3_length: 14
cdr3_nt: TGTGCCAGCAGCTTCGGACAGGCTGGAAACACCATATATTTT
cdr3_aa: CASSFGQAGNTIYF

j_call: TRBJ2-5
d_call: TRBD1
v_call: TRBV5-1
clone_size: -
cdr3_length: 16
cdr3_nt: TGCGCCAGCAGCCCCCGGACAGGGTCCCTCCAAGAGACCCAGTACTTC
cdr3_aa: CASSPRTGSLQETQYF

j_call: TRBJ2-3
d_call: -
v_call: TRBV5-8
clone_size: -
cdr3_length: 15
cdr3_nt: TGTGCCAGCAGCTTGCCCCGGAGGGAGACAGATACGCAGTATTTT
cdr3_aa: CASSLPRRETDTQYF

j_call: TRBJ1-5
d_call: TRBD1
v_call: TRBV28
clone_size: once
cdr3_length: 15
cdr3_nt: TGTGCCAGCAACCCAGCAGGGGGCGGCAATCAGCCCCAGCATTTT
cdr3_aa: CASNPAGGGNQPQHF

j_call: TRBJ2-7
d_call: TRBD2
v_call: TRBV4-1
clone_size: -
cdr3_length: 15
cdr3_nt: TGCGCCAGCAGCCAAGGACTAGCGGGGGGGAACGAGCAGTACTTC
cdr3_aa: CASSQGLAGGNEQYF

j_call: TRBJ2-1
d_call: TRBD1
v_call: TRBV15
clone_size: -
cdr3_length: 15
cdr3_nt: TGTGCCACCAGCACAAACCGGGACAGGTACAATGAGCAGTTCTTC
cdr3_aa: CATSTNRDRYNEQFF

j_call: TRBJ1-1
d_call: -
v_call: TRBV29-1
clone_size: -
cdr3_length: 15
cdr3_nt: TGCAGCGTTTCGCTTTACGCTTTGGCGAACACTGAAGCTTTCTTT
cdr3_aa: CSVSLYALANTEAFF

j_call: TRBJ2-7
d_call: -
v_call: TRBV4-2
clone_size: -
cdr3_length: 16
cdr3_nt: TGTGCCAGCAGCCAAGAGGGGGGACCGCTGACCTACGAGCAGTACTTC
cdr3_aa: CASSQEGGPLTYEQYF

j_call: TRBJ2-5
d_call: TRBD2
v_call: TRBV4-1
clone_size: -
cdr3_length: 14
cdr3_nt: TGCGCCAGCAGCCAGGGCGGGGGGCAAGAGACCCAGTACTTC
cdr3_aa: CASSQGGGQETQYF

j_call: TRBJ1-5
d_call: -
v_call: TRBV28
clone_size: once
cdr3_length: 14
cdr3_nt: TGTGCCAGCAGTTATCGGGGTGGCAATCAGCCCCAGCATTTT
cdr3_aa: CASSYRGGNQPQHF

j_call: TRBJ1-1
d_call: -
v_call: TRBV7-6
clone_size: -
cdr3_length: 13
cdr3_nt: TGTGCCAGCAGCTCCCGGGACAAGATTGAAGCTTTCTTT
cdr3_aa: CASSSRDKIEAFF

j_call: TRBJ2-2
d_call: TRBD1
v_call: TRBV27
clone_size: -
cdr3_length: 17
cdr3_nt: TGTGCCAGCAGTCCCCTTTTCGACAGGGAACGGACCGGGGAGCTGTTTTTT
cdr3_aa: CASSPLFDRERTGELFF

j_call: TRBJ2-1
d_call: TRBD2
v_call: TRBV5-4
clone_size: -
cdr3_length: 15
cdr3_nt: TGTGCCAGCAGCCTCCCAGCGGGGGGTAGGAATGAGCAGTTCTTC
cdr3_aa: CASSLPAGGRNEQFF

j_call: TRBJ2-1
d_call: -
v_call: TRBV12-5
clone_size: -
cdr3_length: 12
cdr3_nt: TGTGCTAGTGGTTCTGTCCGTTTGGAGCAGTTCTTC
cdr3_aa: CASGSVRLEQFF

j_call: TRBJ1-2
d_call: -
v_call: TRBV2
clone_size: -
cdr3_length: 14
cdr3_nt: TGTGCCAGCAGCGGGGATTCTACTAACTATGGCTACACCTTC
cdr3_aa: CASSGDSTNYGYTF

j_call: TRBJ2-2
d_call: -
v_call: TRBV7-9
clone_size: -
cdr3_length: 16
cdr3_nt: TGTGCCAGCAGCACAACGGACTATACGAACACCGGGGAGCTGTTTTTT
cdr3_aa: CASSTTDYTNTGELFF

j_call: TRBJ1-4
d_call: -
v_call: TRBV20-1
clone_size: -
cdr3_length: 13
cdr3_nt: TGCAGTGCTAGTGCAGGGGTTGGGGAAAAACTGTTTTTT
cdr3_aa: CSASAGVGEKLFF

j_call: TRBJ1-5
d_call: -
v_call: TRBV18
clone_size: -
cdr3_length: 14
cdr3_nt: TGTGCCAGCTCACCAGGAGGGAACAATCAGCCCCAGCATTTT
cdr3_aa: CASSPGGNNQPQHF

j_call: TRBJ1-4
d_call: TRBD1
v_call: TRBV19
clone_size: few
cdr3_length: 16
cdr3_nt: TGTGCCAGTAGTCCACAAGGACAGGGGGCATTTGAAAAACTGTTTTTT
cdr3_aa: CASSPQGQGAFEKLFF

j_call: TRBJ2-7
d_call: TRBD1
v_call: TRBV28
clone_size: -
cdr3_length: 15
cdr3_nt: TGTGCCAGCAGTTTATTAGGACAGGGGGCCTACGAGCAGTACTTC
cdr3_aa: CASSLLGQGAYEQYF

j_call: TRBJ1-4
d_call: TRBD1
v_call: TRBV28
clone_size: -
cdr3_length: 15
cdr3_nt: TGTGCCAGCAGTCTCAGGACAGGGGGACGCGAAAAACTGTTTTTT
cdr3_aa: CASSLRTGGREKLFF

j_call: TRBJ2-1
d_call: TRBD1
v_call: TRBV7-9
clone_size: -
cdr3_length: 15
cdr3_nt: TGTGCCAGCAGCTTGGGCCAGGGGGCTAGGGATGAGCAGTTCTTC
cdr3_aa: CASSLGQGARDEQFF

j_call: TRBJ2-1
d_call: TRBD2
v_call: TRBV3-1/TRBV3-2
clone_size: -
cdr3_length: 15
cdr3_nt: TGTGCCAGCAGATTCAGCGGGGGGACCTACAATGAGCAGTTCTTC
cdr3_aa: CASRFSGGTYNEQFF

j_call: TRBJ1-2
d_call: -
v_call: TRBV3-1/TRBV3-2
clone_size: -
cdr3_length: 13
cdr3_nt: TGTGCCAGCAGCCATCTGACGGGTCCTGGCTACACCTTC
cdr3_aa: CASSHLTGPGYTF

j_call: TRBJ1-1
d_call: -
v_call: TRBV21-1
clone_size: once
cdr3_length: 17
cdr3_nt: TGTGCCAGCAGCAAAGGTAGGGGAGAACAGGGAGACACTGAAGCTTTCTTT
cdr3_aa: CASSKGRGEQGDTEAFF

j_call: TRBJ1-4
d_call: -
v_call: TRBV19
clone_size: -
cdr3_length: 13
cdr3_nt: TGTGCCAGTAGTGATGGAGTTGGGGAAAAACTGTTTTTT
cdr3_aa: CASSDGVGEKLFF

j_call: TRBJ1-1
d_call: -
v_call: TRBV12-3/TRBV12-4
clone_size: few
cdr3_length: 12
cdr3_nt: TGTGCCAGCAGGGAGGGTCCCTTCGAAGCTTTCTTT
cdr3_aa: CASREGPFEAFF

j_call: TRBJ2-3
d_call: -
v_call: TRBV29-1
clone_size: -
cdr3_length: 11
cdr3_nt: TGCAGCGTCCTACCTACAGATACGCAGTATTTT
cdr3_aa: CSVLPTDTQYF

j_call: TRBJ1-6
d_call: -
v_call: TRBV3-1/TRBV3-2
clone_size: -
cdr3_length: 15
cdr3_nt: TGTGCCAGCAAACCAAGCCAGGGATTCAATTCACCCCTCCACTTT
cdr3_aa: CASKPSQGFNSPLHF

j_call: TRBJ2-7
d_call: -
v_call: TRBV10-3
clone_size: -
cdr3_length: 11
cdr3_nt: TGTGCCATCAGACAGGGCTTCGAGCAGTACTTC
cdr3_aa: CAIRQGFEQYF

j_call: TRBJ1-1
d_call: -
v_call: TRBV6-5
clone_size: -
cdr3_length: 15
cdr3_nt: TGTGCCAGCAGTACCCGGGACACCGAGAACACTGAAGCTTTCTTT
cdr3_aa: CASSTRDTENTEAFF

j_call: TRBJ1-6
d_call: -
v_call: TRBV10-3
clone_size: -
cdr3_length: 17
cdr3_nt: TGTGCCATCAGTGAGTCTCGGGGACTCGGGGCGAATTCACCCCTCCACTTT
cdr3_aa: CAISESRGLGANSPLHF

j_call: TRBJ1-1
d_call: TRBD1
v_call: TRBV29-1
clone_size: -
cdr3_length: 13
cdr3_nt: TGCAGCGTTGAAGGGGACAGGGGCACTGAAGCTTTCTTT
cdr3_aa: CSVEGDRGTEAFF

j_call: TRBJ2-1
d_call: -
v_call: TRBV5-1
clone_size: once
cdr3_length: 15
cdr3_nt: TGCGCCAGCAGCTTGGCTCCTCAGGGGGGCAATGAGCAGTTCTTC
cdr3_aa: CASSLAPQGGNEQFF

j_call: TRBJ2-3
d_call: TRBD2
v_call: TRBV3-1/TRBV3-2
clone_size: -
cdr3_length: 18
cdr3_nt: TGTGCCAGCAGCCAAGCCGTTACTCTAGCGGGGGGCCCGGATACGCAGTATTTT
cdr3_aa: CASSQAVTLAGGPDTQYF

j_call: TRBJ2-2
d_call: TRBD1
v_call: TRBV5-1
clone_size: -
cdr3_length: 17
cdr3_nt: TGCGCCAGCAGCTTGGGACAGGGGGCCCTAAACACCGGGGAGCTGTTTTTT
cdr3_aa: CASSLGQGALNTGELFF

j_call: TRBJ2-3
d_call: TRBD2
v_call: TRBV5-1
clone_size: -
cdr3_length: 15
cdr3_nt: TGCGCCAGCAGCTTGACTAGCGGCTATACAGATACGCAGTATTTT
cdr3_aa: CASSLTSGYTDTQYF

j_call: TRBJ1-4
d_call: TRBD1
v_call: TRBV19
clone_size: -
cdr3_length: 15
cdr3_nt: TGTGCCAGTAGTATGAGCGACAGGGAGAGCGAAAAACTGTTTTTT
cdr3_aa: CASSMSDRESEKLFF

j_call: TRBJ2-1
d_call: TRBD2
v_call: TRBV6-4
clone_size: -
cdr3_length: 14
cdr3_nt: TGTGCCAGCAGTGCCGACGGGGGGGGCAATGAGCAGTTCTTC
cdr3_aa: CASSADGGGNEQFF

j_call: TRBJ1-1
d_call: -
v_call: TRBV6-2/TRBV6-3
clone_size: -
cdr3_length: 12
cdr3_nt: TGTGCCAGCAGTTACTCCCCAGGGAAGGCTTTCTTT
cdr3_aa: CASSYSPGKAFF

j_call: TRBJ2-1
d_call: -
v_call: TRBV7-9
clone_size: -
cdr3_length: 13
cdr3_nt: TGTGCCAGCAGCAGTAGCGGATACAATGAGCAGTTCTTC
cdr3_aa: CASSSSGYNEQFF

j_call: TRBJ2-5
d_call: TRBD2
v_call: TRBV9
clone_size: -
cdr3_length: 15
cdr3_nt: TGTGCCAGCAGCGCAACTGGACTAGCGGGGGGGACCCAGTACTTC
cdr3_aa: CASSATGLAGGTQYF

j_call: TRBJ2-3
d_call: -
v_call: TRBV29-1
clone_size: -
cdr3_length: 10
cdr3_nt: TGCAGAGCAGGGGAAGATACGCAGTATTTT
cdr3_aa: CRAGEDTQYF

j_call: TRBJ1-4
d_call: TRBD1
v_call: TRBV27
clone_size: -
cdr3_length: 17
cdr3_nt: TGTGCCAGCAGTTCGTCCCACCCCGGGACAGGGGGTGAAAAACTGTTTTTT
cdr3_aa: CASSSSHPGTGGEKLFF

j_call: TRBJ1-5
d_call: -
v_call: TRBV27
clone_size: medium-sized
cdr3_length: 14
cdr3_nt: TGTGCCAGCAGTCCCCGGGACGGGGGGGGGCCCCAGCATTTT
cdr3_aa: CASSPRDGGGPQHF

j_call: TRBJ2-7
d_call: TRBD2
v_call: TRBV5-4
clone_size: -
cdr3_length: 15
cdr3_nt: TGTGCCAGCAGCTTGGCGGAGCGGGGTCCCTACGAGCAGTACTTC
cdr3_aa: CASSLAERGPYEQYF

j_call: TRBJ2-2
d_call: -
v_call: TRBV7-3
clone_size: -
cdr3_length: 15
cdr3_nt: TGTGCCAGCAGCCCCCAACAAACGAACACCGGGGAGCTGTTTTTT
cdr3_aa: CASSPQQTNTGELFF

j_call: TRBJ2-5
d_call: -
v_call: TRBV6-5
clone_size: once
cdr3_length: 15
cdr3_nt: TGTGCCAGCAACGCCCGGGCTGCGGGACGGGAGACCCAGTACTTC
cdr3_aa: CASNARAAGRETQYF

j_call: TRBJ2-7
d_call: TRBD1
v_call: TRBV27
clone_size: -
cdr3_length: 14
cdr3_nt: TGTGCCAGCAGCCCCGACAGGGATGGTTACGAGCAGTACTTC
cdr3_aa: CASSPDRDGYEQYF

j_call: TRBJ1-4
d_call: -
v_call: TRBV30
clone_size: -
cdr3_length: 11
cdr3_nt: TGTGCCTGGAGTACCCGGGAAAAACTGTTTTTT
cdr3_aa: CAWSTREKLFF

j_call: TRBJ1-5
d_call: -
v_call: TRBV10-3
clone_size: -
cdr3_length: 15
cdr3_nt: TGTGCCATCAGTGAGTCGAGCGGGGTCAATCAGCCCCAGCATTTT
cdr3_aa: CAISESSGVNQPQHF